The T cell receptor (beta chain) under discussion was sequenced for a study of tumor-infiltrating lymphocytes in localized non-small cell lung cancer. At the level of the study: The cohort mixed smokers and never-smokers, several histologies, and some post-neoadjuvant-chemotherapy samples. Each patient gave resected tumor and non-adjacent uninvolved lung tissue. Overall study results and limits: Each assay used a separate piece of the same tissue. Available tissue quantity limited TCR sequencing to a patient subset.

The CDR3 consists of 15 residues. Between the trimmed V and J ends, which lost 4 bases and 4 bases, there was a span of 18 bases. Germline lookup yields CDR1 SGHRS and CDR2 YFSETQ. Notes on this clone: The antigen is not known.

Assay used: immunoSEQ multiplex PCR; TCRdb lists only in-frame clones, some missing. The sample includes roughly 7,100 clones, 70% to 80% seen only once; the top ten take roughly 10%. The sequence was collected from a human donor with non-small cell lung cancer. V and J are TRBV5-1 and TRBJ2-7, with D perhaps matching TRBD2 (6 bases). Input material: lung tumor tissue. DNA for the CDR3: TGCGCCAGCAGCCCCGTAGAGGGAGGAGTGTACGAGCAGTACTTC. This translates into CASSPVEGGVYEQYF. Based on the CDR3 plus reference TRBV5-1 and TRBJ2-7, the full variable domain is KAGVTQTPRYLIKTRGQQVTLSCSPISGHRSVSWYQQTPGQGLQFLFEYFSETQRNKGNFPGRFSGRQFSNSRSEMNVSTLELGDSALYLCASSPVEGGVYEQYFGPGTRLTVT.